The present entry profiles one T cell receptor beta chain with its context. Assay: immunoSEQ multiplex PCR; the TCRdb copy retains only in-frame clones and omits some. The table includes 120,000 or so clones, 70% to 90% detected once. With 0 bases removed from V and 6 bases from J, the gap between germline ends came to 8 bases. Germline assignment: CDR1 SGHVS and CDR2 FQNEAQ. This CDR3 region has 13 residues. This entry belongs to a study of control samples from healthy donors and cancer patients. This sequence originates from a woman between 55 and 75 years old with lung cancer. The chain joins TRBV7-8 to TRBJ1-2; D remains unclear. The sample comprised PBMCs. The CDR3 nucleotides read TGTGCCAGCAGCTTAGCGGGGATTGATGGCTACACCTTC. It is translated as CASSLAGIDGYTF.